The 26 T cell receptor beta chains reported below all come from one sample, sequenced in a study of T cells after yellow fever vaccination. TCRdb processed the 5' RACE reads anew with MiXCR; each CDR3 protein has one entry. The sample shows approximately 180,000 distinct CDR3 sequences, 6.2% of them seen only once. Sequencing was performed on CD4+ T cells sorted from PBMCs, taken on the day of the first yellow fever vaccination. These receptors originate from a man in his late teens or twenties who received the YFV17D yellow fever vaccine.

This clonotype appeared a single time. A much larger clone differs from this one at a single base, so this may be a read error. V gene TRBV29-1 combines with J gene TRBJ2-7, with D possibly being TRBD1 (6 bases). Looked up from germline, CDR1 is SQVTM and CDR2 is ANQGSEA. This CDR3 is built from 13 residues. Trimming left V 4 bases short and J 6 bases short, with 16 bases between. CDR3 sequence: CSVAPDRNGEQYF. DNA for the CDR3: TGCAGCGTTGCTCCTGACAGGAACGGCGAGCAGTACTTC.

The genes are TRBV23-1 and TRBJ2-5; 10 nucleotides agree with TRBD1. Being an ORF, TRBV23-1 has a function that is uncertain. This CDR3 comprises 15 residues. The J segment lost 5 bases and the V segment lost 6 bases, leaving 9 bases of the junction unmatched. The DNA of the CDR3 is TGCGCCAGCAGCCGACCGGGACAGGGGCTTGAGACCCAGTACTTC. It specifies CASSRPGQGLETQYF.

This clonotype was observed at least ten times. The chain combines TRBV7-2 with TRBJ2-3; D possibly corresponds to TRBD2 (10 bases). This CDR3 is built from 16 residues. Trimming took off 8 bases at V and 9 bases at J, with 27 bases between the two ends. Germline V gene data show CDR1 as SGHTA and CDR2 as FQGNSA. CDR3 DNA: TGTGCCAGCCGCCCGTCGGGTAGCGGGGGGACAGGGACGCAGTATTTT. This gives the protein CASRPSGSGGTGTQYF.

This clonotype was observed many times. The chain combines TRBV29-1 with TRBJ2-7; 12 nucleotides agree with TRBD1. This CDR3 region has 12 residues. Looked up from germline, CDR1 is SQVTM and CDR2 is ANQGSEA. The CDR3: CSAGTGGNEQYF. In DNA, the CDR3 is TGCAGTGCCGGGACAGGGGGCAACGAGCAGTACTTC.

This clonotype was seen more than once but under ten times. The chain is built from TRBV20-1 and TRBJ2-3; D perhaps matches TRBD1 (5 bases). Germline lookup yields CDR1 DFQATT and CDR2 SNEGSKA (reference sequence). CDR3 size: 15 residues. V lost 6 bases to trimming and J lost 2 bases, with 18 bases between them. The CDR3 loop is CSALSVAGFTDTQYF. Here the CDR3 DNA reads TGCAGTGCGCTCTCGGTCGCAGGGTTCACAGATACGCAGTATTTT.

This clonotype came up many times. The genes are TRBV25-1 and TRBJ2-5, with TRBD1 identical over 11 bases. The V segment lost 4 bases and the J segment 2 bases; nucleotides outside the gene matches: 6. Germline CDR1 and CDR2: MGHDK and SYGVNS. This CDR3 spans 16 amino acids. Here the CDR3 DNA reads TGTGCCAGCAGTGGGACAGGGGGCGATCATCAAGAGACCCAGTACTTC. Amino acid sequence: CASSGTGGDHQETQYF.

This chain uses TRBV14 with TRBJ1-2; 9 nucleotides line up with TRBD1. Germline V gene lookup returns CDR1 SGHDN and CDR2 FVKESK. Trimming at V came to 4 bases and at J to 8 bases, leaving 11 bases not matched to a gene. The CDR3 runs to 15 residues. The CDR3 nucleotides read TGTGCCAGCAGCCCGTGGACAGGGGACCACCGGGGCTACACCTTC. Its protein product is CASSPWTGDHRGYTF.

This rearrangement joins TRBV7-3 to TRBJ1-1, with D possibly matching TRBD1 (5 bases). Per the germline V gene, CDR1 is SGHTA and CDR2 is FQGTGA. The CDR3 is 14 residues long. Trimming pared 5 bases from V and 1 base from J, leaving 11 bases between. CDR3 loop: CASSPGASNTEAFF. The DNA of the CDR3 is TGTGCCAGCAGCCCCGGGGCTTCGAACACTGAAGCTTTCTTT.

J is TRBJ1-6 and V is TRBV6-2 or TRBV6-3; TRBD1 aligns across 7 bases. Per the germline V gene, CDR1 is MNHEY and CDR2 is SVGEGT. The junction had 5 bases not matched to a gene; V was cut back by 6 bases and J by 9 bases. The CDR3 sequence is 13 residues long. CDR3 DNA sequence: TGTGCCAGCAGCACAGGGGTAGGTTCACCCCTCCACTTT. This codes for CASSTGVGSPLHF.

The gene calls are TRBV20-1 and TRBJ1-5, with D uncertain. CDR3 length: 13 residues. Trimming removed 4 bases from V and 4 bases from J, with 11 bases in between. Germline CDR1 and CDR2: DFQATT and SNEGSKA (reference sequence). In DNA, the CDR3 is TGCAGTGCTACCGCGGCAGGTAATCAGCCCCAGCATTTT. Translation gives CSATAAGNQPQHF.

This clonotype appeared many times. The gene calls are TRBV12-3 or TRBV12-4 and TRBJ1-6; tentative D call: TRBD1 (5 bases). CDR3 length: 12 amino acids. V lost 3 bases to trimming and J lost 17 bases, with 14 bases between them. The CDR3 region is CASSFGPGQFHF. The CDR3 DNA reads TGTGCCAGCAGTTTCGGACCGGGGCAGTTCCACTTT.

At least ten counts were recorded for this clonotype. The J gene is TRBJ2-5, the V gene TRBV20-1, with D maybe TRBD1 (6 bases). CDR1 DFQATT and CDR2 SNEGSKA come from the germline V gene (reference sequence). The CDR3 extends over 14 amino acids. The V end was cut by 2 bases, the J end by 1 base, with 11 bases between. The CDR3 protein is CSARPGHLQETQYF. The CDR3 DNA reads as TGCAGTGCTAGACCGGGACACCTCCAAGAGACCCAGTACTTC.

There are a few counts of this clonotype. The chain carries TRBV7-9 and TRBJ2-6; TRBD1 agrees at 8 bases. CDR3 size: 15 residues. Germline V gives CDR1 SEHNR, CDR2 FQNEAQ (reference sequence). Unmatched junction bases numbered 3, after V lost 5 bases and J lost 3 bases. This CDR3 reads CASSPRGLGANVLTF. The CDR3 DNA reads TGTGCCAGCAGCCCCAGGGGGCTTGGGGCCAACGTCCTGACTTTC.

This clonotype was picked up many times. The chain employs TRBV24-1 and TRBJ2-3; 9 nucleotides match TRBD1. The V segment lost 4 bases and the J segment 5 bases; nucleotides outside the gene matches: 6. The CDR3 has 15 residues. Germline V lookup: CDR1 KGHDR, CDR2 SFDVKD. The CDR3 spells CATSDRGQGKDTQYF. DNA of the CDR3: TGTGCCACCAGTGACAGAGGACAGGGGAAAGATACGCAGTATTTT.

This clonotype was observed a handful of times. The chain uses TRBV11-1 and TRBJ2-3; 13 bases agree with TRBD2. Germline V gene data show CDR1 as SGHAT and CDR2 as FQDESV (reference sequence). Trimming at V came to 6 bases and at J to 4 bases, leaving 13 bases not matched to a gene. The CDR3 runs 18 residues. The CDR3: CASSRTSGGASKADTQYF. As DNA, the CDR3 is TGTGCCAGCAGTCGAACTAGCGGGGGGGCCTCCAAGGCAGATACGCAGTATTTT.

This clonotype appeared a few times. This chain connects TRBV18 to TRBJ1-6, with D perhaps TRBD1 (5 bases). This CDR3 is 17 amino acids long. V lost 1 base to trimming and J lost 10 bases, with 20 bases between them. CDR1 and CDR2 (germline): KGHSH, LQKENI. This chain's CDR3 is CASSPRAVGAEGSPLHF. The CDR3 DNA reads TGTGCCAGCTCACCACGGGCCGTTGGGGCTGAGGGGTCACCCCTCCACTTT.

The chain uses TRBV7-2 and TRBJ1-4; D ambiguous. CDR3 length: 14 amino acids. The V end lost 1 base, the J end lost 0 bases, and 3 bases lay between the germline ends. Germline loops: CDR1 SGHTA, CDR2 FQGNSA. CDR3 amino acids: CASSLGSTNEKLFF. CDR3 coding DNA: TGTGCCAGCAGCTTAGGTTCAACTAATGAAAAACTGTTTTTT.

This clonotype was observed at least ten times. The CDR3 coding sequence is TGTGCCAGCAGTTACCAGGGGGACTTCTATGGCTACACCTTC. It yields the protein CASSYQGDFYGYTF. This chain connects TRBV6-5 to TRBJ1-2, with 7 bases identical to TRBD1. The germline gives CDR1 MNHEY, CDR2 SVGAGI. V lost 2 bases and J lost 4; bases outside the gene matches: 4. The CDR3 extends over 14 amino acids.

This clonotype was counted only a few times. The genes are TRBV30 and TRBJ1-5, with D tentatively TRBD1 (6 bases). Germline-derived CDR1 and CDR2 are GTSNPN and SVGIG (reference sequence). The CDR3 covers 13 residues. The V gene lost 1 base and the J gene lost 2 bases, with 6 bases spanning the gap. This CDR3 reads CAWSGQGNQPQHF. DNA of the CDR3: TGTGCCTGGAGTGGACAGGGCAATCAGCCCCAGCATTTT.

In its sample, this clonotype was seen a few times. This chain links TRBV7-9 with TRBJ1-5; TRBD1 is a possible D gene (6 bases). The CDR3 contains 14 residues. Trimming took off 3 bases at V and 3 bases at J, with 9 bases between the two ends. Germline V gene sequence: CDR1 SEHNR, CDR2 FQNEAQ (reference sequence). The CDR3 DNA is TGTGCCAGCAGCTTTGGACAGATCAATCAGCCCCAGCATTTT. Translated: CASSFGQINQPQHF. The full variable domain, rest sourced from reference TRBV7-9 and TRBJ1-5, is DTGVSQNPRHKITKRGQNVTFRCDPISEHNRLYWYRQTLGQGPEFLTYFQNEAQLEKSRLLSDRFSAERPKGSFSTLEIQRTEQGDSAMYLCASSFGQINQPQHFGDGTRLSIL.

This clonotype appeared many times. CDR3 bases: TGTGCCAGCAGCCCGGGCAATATGGATACGCAGTATTTT. Its translation: CASSPGNMDTQYF. V and J are TRBV7-3 and TRBJ2-3; no clear D gene. V lost 5 bases to trimming and J lost 6 bases, with 12 bases between them. The germline gives CDR1 SGHTA, CDR2 FQGTGA. The length of the CDR3 is 13 residues. Supplemented by reference TRBV7-3 and TRBJ2-3, the full variable domain reads GAGVSQTPSNKVTEKGKYVELRCDPISGHTALYWYRQSLGQGPEFLIYFQGTGAADDSGLPNDRFFAVRPEGSVSTLKIQRTERGDSAVYLCASSPGNMDTQYFGPGTRLTVL.

This clonotype was detected ten times or more. This chain links TRBV29-1 with TRBJ2-3; D remains ambiguous. Germline V gene sequence: CDR1 SQVTM, CDR2 ANQGSEA. This CDR3 has 12 residues. V dropped 8 bases and J dropped 2 bases, with 11 bases sitting between them. CDR3 sequence reads: CSSLKLTDTQYF. CDR3 sequence (DNA): TGCAGCTCCCTAAAACTCACAGATACGCAGTATTTT.

This clonotype has more than one count but fewer than ten. This chain uses TRBV7-9 with TRBJ2-7, with 9 positions matching TRBD2. The V gene's germline CDR1 is SEHNR and CDR2 FQNEAQ (reference sequence). V gave up 5 bases and J gave up 0 bases; unmatched junction bases: 5. This CDR3 spans 15 amino acids. CDR3 loop: CASSLRAGGSYEQYF. Here the CDR3 DNA reads TGTGCCAGCAGCCTCCGAGCGGGGGGCTCCTACGAGCAGTACTTC.

This clonotype was detected a few times. The chain is built from TRBV5-1 and TRBJ2-5; D is unresolved. Trimming took 0 bases from V and 3 from J, leaving 9 bases between them. This CDR3 region has 14 residues. Germline values: CDR1 SGHRS, CDR2 YFSETQ. CDR3 in DNA: TGCGCCAGCAGCTTGGTTGGAAGGGAAGAGACCCAGTACTTC. This codes for CASSLVGREETQYF.

This clonotype was observed a single time. The chain couples TRBV6-1 to TRBJ2-1; weak D call: TRBD1 (5 bases). V lost 0 bases, J lost 2 bases, and 5 bases lay in between. The germline gives CDR1 MNHNS, CDR2 SASEGT. The CDR3 is 14 amino acids. DNA of the CDR3: TGTGCCAGCAGTGAAGCGACAGCCTACAATGAGCAGTTCTTC. It codes for CASSEATAYNEQFF.

A few counts support this clonotype. J is TRBJ1-1 and V is TRBV4-1; TRBD1 might be the D (5 bases). V was pared by 1 base and J by 1 base, with 7 bases between. The CDR3 sequence is 14 residues long. CDR1 MGHRA and CDR2 YSYEKL come from the germline V gene. CDR3 residues: CASSQGGRNTEAFF. In DNA, the CDR3 is TGCGCCAGCAGCCAAGGGGGGAGGAACACTGAAGCTTTCTTT.